A selection of T cell receptor beta chains follows, all from one sample in a study of human T cells and chemical hapten exposure. TCRdb recomputed calls from the RACE reads with MiXCR, one row per CDR3 protein. The repertoire holds about 130,000 distinct CDR3 sequences, with approximately 9.5% as singletons. Sequencing used whole blood. The receptor source for this set is a male donor in good health. Some clones in this sample may be carry-over from other donors' samples. The CDR3 runs from the conserved cysteine through the conserved F or W. A D gene is named only where the DNA matches it firmly. Clone size, where shown, is once, few, many, or a class for clones that have expanded.

d_call: NA; j_call: TRBJ2-7; v_call: TRBV21-1; clone_size: few; cdr3_length: 17; cdr3_nt: TGTGCCAGCAGCAAAAAGGGGCGGAGGGCCTCCGCCTACGAGCAGTACTTC; cdr3_aa: CASSKKGRRASAYEQYF
d_call: NA; j_call: TRBJ2-3; v_call: TRBV5-1; clone_size: NA; cdr3_length: 14; cdr3_nt: TGCGCCAGCAGCTTGGTCCCAGGGGAAGATACGCAGTATTTT; cdr3_aa: CASSLVPGEDTQYF
d_call: NA; j_call: TRBJ1-1; v_call: TRBV7-2; clone_size: few; cdr3_length: 10; cdr3_nt: TGTGCCAGCAGCAACGAAAGAGCTTTCTTT; cdr3_aa: CASSNERAFF
d_call: TRBD1; j_call: TRBJ2-1; v_call: TRBV20-1; clone_size: few; cdr3_length: 15; cdr3_nt: TGCAGTGCCCCGAGCGGTGGGACAGGGAACTATGAGCAGTTCTTC; cdr3_aa: CSAPSGGTGNYEQFF
d_call: NA; j_call: TRBJ1-3; v_call: TRBV2; clone_size: NA; cdr3_length: 12; cdr3_nt: TGTGCCAGCAGTCAGGATGGAAACACCATATATTTT; cdr3_aa: CASSQDGNTIYF
d_call: NA; j_call: TRBJ1-1; v_call: TRBV6-2/TRBV6-3; clone_size: many; cdr3_length: 13; cdr3_nt: TGTGCCAGCTCCGGGGGTAGAAACACTGAAGCTTTCTTT; cdr3_aa: CASSGGRNTEAFF
d_call: TRBD1; j_call: TRBJ2-7; v_call: TRBV24-1; clone_size: NA; cdr3_length: 16; cdr3_nt: TGTGCCACCAGTGATTTTCCACTCGACAGGGGGTACGAGCAGTACTTC; cdr3_aa: CATSDFPLDRGYEQYF
d_call: NA; j_call: TRBJ2-7; v_call: TRBV3-1; clone_size: many; cdr3_length: 14; cdr3_nt: TGTGCCAGCAGCCAAGGTGACGGGTTGGACGAGCAGTACTTC; cdr3_aa: CASSQGDGLDEQYF
d_call: NA; j_call: TRBJ2-7; v_call: TRBV18; clone_size: NA; cdr3_length: 14; cdr3_nt: TGTGCCAGCTCACCACCTTGGGACCCCTACGAGCAGTACTTC; cdr3_aa: CASSPPWDPYEQYF
d_call: TRBD1; j_call: TRBJ2-7; v_call: TRBV4-1; clone_size: many; cdr3_length: 15; cdr3_nt: TGCGCCAGCAGCCAAACCCTGGGACAGGGCTACGAGCAGTACTTC; cdr3_aa: CASSQTLGQGYEQYF